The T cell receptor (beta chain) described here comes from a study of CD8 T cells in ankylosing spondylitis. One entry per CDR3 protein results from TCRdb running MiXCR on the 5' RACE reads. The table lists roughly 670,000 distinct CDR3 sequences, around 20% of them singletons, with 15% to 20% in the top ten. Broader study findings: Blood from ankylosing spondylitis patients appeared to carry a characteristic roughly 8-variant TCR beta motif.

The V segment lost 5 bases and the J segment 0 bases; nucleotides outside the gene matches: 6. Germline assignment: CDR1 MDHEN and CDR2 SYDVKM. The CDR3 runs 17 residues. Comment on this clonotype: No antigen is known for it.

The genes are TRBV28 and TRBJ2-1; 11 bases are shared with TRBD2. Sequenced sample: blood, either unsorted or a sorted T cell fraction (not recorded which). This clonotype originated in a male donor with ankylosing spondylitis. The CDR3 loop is CASSTASGRPSYNEQFF. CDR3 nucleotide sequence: TGTGCCAGCAGTACCGCTAGCGGGAGGCCCTCCTACAATGAGCAGTTCTTC.